The 7 T cell receptor beta chains presented below share a single source sample, sequenced in a study of blood T cell repertoires in COVID-19. Using immunoSEQ multiplex PCR, the repertoire was profiled, and TCRdb retains in-frame clones only, with some absent. This table has roughly 250,000 clones, roughly 86% appearing once. Material for sequencing was PBMCs or T cells enriched from blood (not recorded which). These receptors were collected from a woman aged 45-59 years who had recovered from COVID-19.

This clone came up a few times. The chain uses TRBV10-1 and TRBJ1-1, with a possible D match to TRBD1 (6 bases). The CDR3 spans 13 residues. Germline V gene data show CDR1 as WNHNN and CDR2 as SYGVQD (reference sequence). Trimming took 6 bases from V and 3 from J, leaving 11 bases between them. This CDR3 is CASSYRDDTEAFF. The CDR3, as DNA: TGCGCCAGCAGCTACAGGGATGACACTGAAGCTTTCTTT.

The V gene is TRBV24-1, the J gene TRBJ2-5, with TRBD2 matching 8 bases. This CDR3 region has 16 residues. With V trimmed by 3 bases and J by 6 bases, 11 bases remained unmatched. Germline values: CDR1 KGHDR, CDR2 SFDVKD. Written as DNA, the CDR3 is TGTGCCACCAGTGATCCAATGGACGGGGGGGGACAGACCCAGTACTTC. This encodes CATSDPMDGGGQTQYF.

The V gene is TRBV30, the J gene TRBJ1-2; TRBD1 aligns across 8 bases. V lost 5 bases to trimming and J lost 2 bases; unmatched junction nucleotides: 4. The CDR3 loop spans 13 amino acids. The germline CDR1 and CDR2 sequences are GTSNPN and SVGIG (reference sequence). CDR3 nucleotide sequence: TGTGCCTGGGAAAGGACAGGGAACTATGGCTACACCTTC. Translating gives CAWERTGNYGYTF.

The chain joins TRBV2 to TRBJ1-6; the match to TRBD1 covers 10 bases. This CDR3 is built from 15 residues. The ends lost 6 bases at V and 3 bases at J; junction bases unmatched: 2. The germline CDR1 and CDR2 sequences are SNHLY and FYNNEI. CDR3 protein: CASRGDRGYNSPLHF. The CDR3 DNA reads as TGTGCCAGCAGAGGGGACAGGGGCTATAATTCACCCCTCCACTTT.

This clone has more than one count but fewer than ten. The chain carries TRBV7-6 and TRBJ2-1; no clear D gene. Trimming removed 4 bases at V and 8 bases at J, with 6 bases between. The germline V gene encodes CDR1 SGHVS and CDR2 FNYEAQ. This CDR3 comprises 11 residues. The CDR3 protein is CASSSSYEQFF. CDR3 nucleotide sequence: TGTGCCAGCAGCTCGTCGTATGAGCAGTTCTTC.

The chain has TRBV6-5 and TRBJ1-3, with D possibly being TRBD1 (6 bases). Germline loops: CDR1 MNHEY, CDR2 SVGAGI. The CDR3 has 14 residues. Trimming took 0 bases from V and 5 from J, leaving 8 bases between them. CDR3 nucleotides: TGTGCCAGCAGTTACTCGGGGGCGAGAAACACCATATATTTT. It codes for CASSYSGARNTIYF.

This chain joins TRBV18 and TRBJ2-1; perhaps TRBD2 as D (5 bases). The CDR3 has 16 residues. Germline CDR1 KGHSH, CDR2 LQKENI. V was pared by 0 bases and J by 3 bases, with 12 bases between. CDR3 sequence reads: CASSPPSGNFYNEQFF. The CDR3, as DNA: TGTGCCAGCTCACCACCATCGGGAAATTTCTACAATGAGCAGTTCTTC.